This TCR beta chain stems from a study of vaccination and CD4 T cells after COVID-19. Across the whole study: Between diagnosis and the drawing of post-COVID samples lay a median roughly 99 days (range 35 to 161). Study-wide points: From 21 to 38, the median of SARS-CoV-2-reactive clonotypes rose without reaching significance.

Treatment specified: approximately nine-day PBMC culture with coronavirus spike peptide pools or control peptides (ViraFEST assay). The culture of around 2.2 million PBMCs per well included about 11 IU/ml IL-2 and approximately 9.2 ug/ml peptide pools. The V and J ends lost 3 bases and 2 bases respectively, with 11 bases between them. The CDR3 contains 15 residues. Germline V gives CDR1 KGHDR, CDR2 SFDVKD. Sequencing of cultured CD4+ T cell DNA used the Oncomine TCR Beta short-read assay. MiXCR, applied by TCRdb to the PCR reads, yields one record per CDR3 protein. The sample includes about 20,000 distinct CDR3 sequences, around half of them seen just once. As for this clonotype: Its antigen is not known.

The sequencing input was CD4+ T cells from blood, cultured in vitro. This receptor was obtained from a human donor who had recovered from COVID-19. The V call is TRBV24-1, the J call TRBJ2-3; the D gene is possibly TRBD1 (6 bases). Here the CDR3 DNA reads TGTGCCACCAGTGATCCAGGGGCTTTCACAGATACGCAGTATTTT. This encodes CATSDPGAFTDTQYF.